A single sample gave rise to the 12 T cell receptor beta chains below, sequenced in a study of Ad26.COV2.S vaccination and SARS-CoV-2 variants. Clones were sequenced by immunoSEQ multiplex PCR, and TCRdb holds only the in-frame ones, with some missing. The data show 300,000 to 400,000 clones, with roughly 94% seen just once and about 3.9% held by the top ten. The sample consisted of peripheral blood, taken after recovery from COVID-19. The receptor set was obtained from a human donor who had recovered from COVID-19.

The chain couples TRBV19 to TRBJ2-5; D might be TRBD2 (6 bases). V gave up 9 bases and J gave up 0 bases, with 20 bases separating them. The CDR3 consists of 16 residues. Looked up from germline, CDR1 is LNHDA and CDR2 is SQIVND (reference sequence). This CDR3 reads CARLRGTDKYQETQYF. The CDR3 DNA reads TGTGCCAGACTCCGGGGGACCGACAAGTACCAAGAGACCCAGTACTTC.

The chain combines TRBV7-9 with TRBJ1-4; no reliable D call. This CDR3 is 15 amino acids long. Per the germline V gene, CDR1 is SEHNR and CDR2 is FQNEAQ (reference sequence). The V gene lost 6 bases and the J gene lost 0 bases, with 11 bases spanning the gap. In DNA, the CDR3 is TGTGCCAGCAGACGAGGAGCTTCAACTAATGAAAAACTGTTTTTT. Residues: CASRRGASTNEKLFF.

The rearrangement links TRBV4-1 to TRBJ1-2, with D maybe TRBD1 (5 bases). V was pared by 0 bases and J by 4 bases, with 15 bases between. The CDR3 is 16 amino acids. Germline CDR1 and CDR2: MGHRA and YSYEKL. CDR3 amino acids: CASSQEWRGRVYGYTF. The CDR3 DNA is TGCGCCAGCAGCCAAGAGTGGAGAGGCAGGGTCTATGGCTACACCTTC.

This chain uses TRBV7-9 with TRBJ1-5; D not resolved. Trimming pared 2 bases from V and 0 bases from J, leaving 5 bases between. The CDR3 has 14 amino acids. Germline CDR1 is SEHNR and CDR2 is FQNEAQ (reference sequence). The CDR3 is CASSLTDSNQPQHF. The DNA for the CDR3 is TGTGCCAGCAGCTTAACAGATAGCAATCAGCCCCAGCATTTT.

The chain combines TRBV4-1 with TRBJ1-6, with D perhaps matching TRBD1 (6 bases). The CDR3 runs 15 residues. Per the germline V gene, CDR1 is MGHRA and CDR2 is YSYEKL. V dropped 0 bases and J dropped 5 bases, with 8 bases sitting between them. The CDR3 coding sequence is TGCGCCAGCAGCCAAGATGAGGGGGATAATTCACCCCTCCACTTT. It encodes CASSQDEGDNSPLHF.

The J gene is TRBJ1-1, the V gene TRBV6-2 or TRBV6-3; D is possibly TRBD1 (6 bases). CDR1 and CDR2 (germline): MNHEY, SVGEGT. Trimming took off 1 base at V and 2 bases at J, with 23 bases between the two ends. The CDR3 covers 19 residues. The CDR3 bases are TGTGCCAGCAGTTACTACCCCCCAGGGGCCCACACCTCAAACACTGAAGCTTTCTTT. It codes for CASSYYPPGAHTSNTEAFF.

This chain connects TRBV11-3 to TRBJ2-1; D is possibly TRBD1 or TRBD2 (5 bases each). V gave up 3 bases and J gave up 2 bases, with 8 bases separating them. This CDR3 has 14 residues. Germline values: CDR1 SGHNT, CDR2 YENEEA. CDR3 region: CASSLGRTYNEQFF. In DNA form, the CDR3 reads TGTGCCAGCAGCTTGGGACGGACCTACAATGAGCAGTTCTTC.

This chain uses TRBV6-4 with TRBJ1-1; D is uncertain. The CDR3 consists of 13 residues. CDR1 is MRHNA and CDR2 is SNTAGT in the germline V gene. V lost 3 bases, J lost 1 base, and 6 bases lay in between. CDR3 DNA: TGTGCCAGCAGTGAGGCCCAGAACACTGAAGCTTTCTTT. The encoded protein is CASSEAQNTEAFF.

This chain links TRBV7-8 with TRBJ2-1; 7 nucleotides agree with TRBD2. The V and J ends lost 2 bases and 7 bases, in that order; junction bases with no gene match: 2. CDR3 size: 13 residues. CDR1 SGHVS and CDR2 FQNEAQ come from the germline V gene. For the CDR3, the DNA is TGTGCCAGCAGCTTACTCGGGGGGAATGAGCAGTTCTTC. It encodes CASSLLGGNEQFF.

V and J are TRBV5-4 and TRBJ2-7, with D perhaps matching TRBD1 or TRBD2 (5 bases each). Germline V gives CDR1 SGHNT, CDR2 YYREEE (reference sequence). The CDR3 spans 11 residues. V lost 6 bases, J lost 7 bases, and 11 bases lay in between. CDR3 amino acids: CASTEGREQYF. The CDR3 coding sequence is TGTGCCAGCACCGAGGGGCGTGAGCAGTACTTC.

The rearrangement joins TRBV7-8 to TRBJ2-7; possibly TRBD2 for D (6 bases). V lost 2 bases, J lost 0 bases, and 8 bases lay in between. Germline V lookup: CDR1 SGHVS, CDR2 FQNEAQ. The CDR3 is made up of 14 amino acids. CDR3 sequence reads: CASSLLGSSYEQYF. The CDR3 nucleotides read TGTGCCAGCAGCTTACTCGGGAGCTCCTACGAGCAGTACTTC.

V usage is TRBV11-2 and J usage is TRBJ2-7; no clear D gene. V shed 5 bases and J shed 0 bases, with 14 bases lying between them. The CDR3 is 15 residues long. Germline-derived CDR1 and CDR2 are SGHAT and FQNNGV. The CDR3, as DNA: TGTGCCAGCAGCGTCGTCTCGTTAAGCTCCTACGAGCAGTACTTC. Translated: CASSVVSLSSYEQYF.